Detailed here is one T cell receptor (beta chain). Its antigen is still unknown. The source material, RNA transcripts, was used to amplify TCR beta CDR3 regions. When the TCR CDR3 underwent first-round RT-PCR, the HTBI primer set was used. TCRdb analysed the multiplex PCR reads with MiXCR anew, one entry per CDR3 protein. The profile covers 300,000 to 450,000 distinct CDR3 sequences, with around a quarter appearing a single time and more than 60% taken by the ten largest. The data stem from a study of T cells in Graves' hyperthyroidism and ophthalmopathy. Points from the study as a whole: Before onset, by a median of approximately 6.8 months, the model predicted ophthalmopathy. The blood repertoire included most of the expanded thyroid clonotypes above 0.001. Ophthalmopathy and stable hyperthyroidism were separated by a 13 V-J model.

With a duration under 2 months, the hyperthyroidism was newly diagnosed in patients aged 18 to 65. The source is a man aged 45-60 years with Graves' hyperthyroidism. The source material was blood.

Here the CDR3 DNA reads TGCAGTGCTAGGCCCGGGACTTACACAGATACGCAGTATTTT. Translated, it gives CSARPGTYTDTQYF. The chain links TRBV20-1 to TRBJ2-3, with a possible D match to TRBD2 (6 bases). This CDR3 is 14 amino acids long. The germline gives CDR1 DFQATT, CDR2 SNEGSKA (reference sequence). V lost 3 bases to trimming and J lost 2 bases, with 12 bases between them.